This entry describes one TCR beta chain. This entry belongs to a study of OX40 agonist ivuxolimab in advanced cancers. Germline-derived CDR1 and CDR2 are SGHTA and FQGNSA. The CDR3 sequence is 17 residues long. TCRdb's table, derived via immunoSEQ multiplex PCR, lists solely in-frame clones and lacks some. The data show tens of thousands of clones, with 70% to 90% seen just once and roughly 5% held by the top ten. The sequence came from an adult with an advanced solid tumor such as melanoma, head and neck, liver or kidney cancer. The sample here was CD4+ or CD8+ T cells sorted from blood, taken in a trial of the OX40 agonist ivuxolimab. This chain connects TRBV7-2 to TRBJ2-5, with 11 bases aligning to TRBD2. The DNA end lines up better with TRBJ2-7; the J call may be wrong. The CDR3 reads CASSPLLSGSGRDEQYF. Written as DNA, the CDR3 is TGTGCCAGCAGCCCCTTATTGAGCGGTAGCGGGAGGGACGAGCAGTACTTC.